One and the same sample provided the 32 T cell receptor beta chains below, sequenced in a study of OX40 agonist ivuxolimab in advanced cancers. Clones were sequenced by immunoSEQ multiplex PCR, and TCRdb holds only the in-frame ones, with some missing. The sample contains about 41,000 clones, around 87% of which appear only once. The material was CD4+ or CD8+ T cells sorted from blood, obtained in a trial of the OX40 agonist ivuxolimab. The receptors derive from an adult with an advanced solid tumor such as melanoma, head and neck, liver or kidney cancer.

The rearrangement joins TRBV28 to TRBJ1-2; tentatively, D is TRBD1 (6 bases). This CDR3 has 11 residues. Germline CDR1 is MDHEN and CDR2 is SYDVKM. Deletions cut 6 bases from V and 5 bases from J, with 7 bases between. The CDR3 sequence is CASSTGYGYTF. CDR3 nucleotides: TGTGCCAGCAGCACAGGGTATGGCTACACCTTC.

The CDR3 sequence is CASRYRGTEQYF. As DNA, the CDR3 is TGTGCCAGCCGGTACAGGGGGACGGAGCAGTACTTC. The chain has TRBV28 and TRBJ2-7; 8 bases align to TRBD1. V lost 8 bases and J lost 7; bases outside the gene matches: 7. CDR1 and CDR2 (germline): MDHEN, SYDVKM. CDR3 size: 12 residues.

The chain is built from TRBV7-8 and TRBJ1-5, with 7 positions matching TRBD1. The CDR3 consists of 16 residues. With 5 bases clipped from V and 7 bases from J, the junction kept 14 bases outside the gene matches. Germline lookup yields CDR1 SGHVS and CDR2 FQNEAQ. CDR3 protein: CASSRDRDGIRQPQHF. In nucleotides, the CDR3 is TGTGCCAGCAGCCGAGACAGGGACGGGATCAGGCAGCCCCAGCATTTT.

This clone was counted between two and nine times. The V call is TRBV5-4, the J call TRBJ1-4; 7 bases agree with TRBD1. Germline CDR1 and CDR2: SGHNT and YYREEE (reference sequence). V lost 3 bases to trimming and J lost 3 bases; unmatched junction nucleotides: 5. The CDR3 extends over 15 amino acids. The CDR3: CASSSRTGSNEKLFF. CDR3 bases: TGTGCCAGCAGCTCGCGGACAGGTTCTAATGAAAAACTGTTTTTT.

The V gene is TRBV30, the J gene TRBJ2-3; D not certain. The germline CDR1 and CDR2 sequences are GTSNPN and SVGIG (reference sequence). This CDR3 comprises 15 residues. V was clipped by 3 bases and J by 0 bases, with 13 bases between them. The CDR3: CAWSPLVTSTDTQYF. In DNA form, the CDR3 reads TGTGCCTGGAGCCCTTTAGTGACTAGCACAGATACGCAGTATTTT. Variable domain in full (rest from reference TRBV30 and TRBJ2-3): SQTIHQWPATLVQPVGSPLSLECTVEGTSNPNLYWYRQAAGRGLQLLFYSVGIGQISSEVPQNLSASRPQDRQFILSSKKLLLSDSGFYLCAWSPLVTSTDTQYFGPGTRLTVL.

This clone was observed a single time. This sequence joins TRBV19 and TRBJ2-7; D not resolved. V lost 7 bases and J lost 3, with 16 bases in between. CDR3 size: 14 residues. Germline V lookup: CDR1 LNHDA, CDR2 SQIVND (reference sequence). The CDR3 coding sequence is TGTGCCAGTAATAACTCTTTGGGTTTCTACGAGCAGTACTTC. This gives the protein CASNNSLGFYEQYF.

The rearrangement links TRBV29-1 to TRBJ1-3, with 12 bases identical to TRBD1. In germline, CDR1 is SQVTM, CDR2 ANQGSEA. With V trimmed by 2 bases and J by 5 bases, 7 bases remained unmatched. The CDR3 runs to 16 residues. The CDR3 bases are TGCAGCGTTGAATCCGGGACAGGGGGCTCAAGAAACACCATATATTTT. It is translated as CSVESGTGGSRNTIYF. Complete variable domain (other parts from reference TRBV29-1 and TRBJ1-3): SAVISQKPSRDICQRGTSLTIQCQVDSQVTMMFWYRQQPGQSLTLIATANQGSEATYESGFVIDKFPISRPNLTFSTLTVSNMSPEDSSIYLCSVESGTGGSRNTIYFGEGSWLTVV.

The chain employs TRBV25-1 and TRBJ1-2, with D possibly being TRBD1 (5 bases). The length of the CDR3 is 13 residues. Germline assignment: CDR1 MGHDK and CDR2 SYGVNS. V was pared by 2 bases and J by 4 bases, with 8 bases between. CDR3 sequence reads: CASSEGGAYGYTF. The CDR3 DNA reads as TGTGCCAGCAGTGAAGGCGGGGCCTATGGCTACACCTTC.

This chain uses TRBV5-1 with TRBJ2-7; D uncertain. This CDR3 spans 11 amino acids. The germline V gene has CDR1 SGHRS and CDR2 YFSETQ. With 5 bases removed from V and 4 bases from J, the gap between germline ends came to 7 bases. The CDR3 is CASSIGYEQYF. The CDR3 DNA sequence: TGCGCCAGCAGTATTGGTTACGAGCAGTACTTC.

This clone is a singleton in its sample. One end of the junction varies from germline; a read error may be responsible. CDR3: CASRLDRGNEQFF. The CDR3 bases are TGCGCCAGCAGATTGGACAGGGGCAATGAGCAGTTCTTC. J is TRBJ2-1 and V is TRBV5-1; 9 bases agree with TRBD1. Germline V gives CDR1 SGHRS, CDR2 YFSETQ. The CDR3 is 13 amino acids.

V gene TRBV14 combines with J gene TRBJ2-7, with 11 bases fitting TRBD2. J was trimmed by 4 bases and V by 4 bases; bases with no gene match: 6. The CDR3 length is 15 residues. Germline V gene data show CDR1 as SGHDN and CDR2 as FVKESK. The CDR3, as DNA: TGTGCCAGCAGCCGCGGACTAGCGGGCGGTTACGAGCAGTACTTC. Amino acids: CASSRGLAGGYEQYF.

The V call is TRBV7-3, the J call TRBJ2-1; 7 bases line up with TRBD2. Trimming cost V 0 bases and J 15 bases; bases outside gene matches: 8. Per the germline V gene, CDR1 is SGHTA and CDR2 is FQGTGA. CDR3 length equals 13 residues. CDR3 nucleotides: TGTGCCAGCAGCTTAACTGCGGGGGACTGGTCGTTCTTC. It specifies CASSLTAGDWSFF.

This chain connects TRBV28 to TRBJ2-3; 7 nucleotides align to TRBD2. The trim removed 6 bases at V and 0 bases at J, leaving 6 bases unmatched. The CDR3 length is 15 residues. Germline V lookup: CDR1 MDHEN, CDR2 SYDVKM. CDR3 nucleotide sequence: TGTGCCAGCAGCCCCAGCGGGACTAGCACAGATACGCAGTATTTT. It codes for CASSPSGTSTDTQYF.

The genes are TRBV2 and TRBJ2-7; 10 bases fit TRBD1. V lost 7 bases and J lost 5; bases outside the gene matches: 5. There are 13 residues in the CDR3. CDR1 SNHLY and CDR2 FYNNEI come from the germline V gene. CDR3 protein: CASIRDRGDEQYF. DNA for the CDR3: TGTGCCAGCATCCGGGACAGGGGCGACGAGCAGTACTTC.

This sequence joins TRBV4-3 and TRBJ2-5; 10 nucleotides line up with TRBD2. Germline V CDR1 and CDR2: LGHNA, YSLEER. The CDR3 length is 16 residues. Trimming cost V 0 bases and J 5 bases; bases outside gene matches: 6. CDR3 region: CASSQEPSGSDETQYF. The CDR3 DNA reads TGCGCCAGCAGCCAAGAGCCTAGCGGGAGCGACGAGACCCAGTACTTC.

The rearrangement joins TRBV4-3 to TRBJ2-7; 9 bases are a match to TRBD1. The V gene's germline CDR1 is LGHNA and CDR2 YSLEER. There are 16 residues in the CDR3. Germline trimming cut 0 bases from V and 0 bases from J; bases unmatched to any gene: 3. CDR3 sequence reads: CASSQDRQGVSYEQYF. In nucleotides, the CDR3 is TGCGCCAGCAGCCAAGACCGACAGGGGGTCTCCTACGAGCAGTACTTC.

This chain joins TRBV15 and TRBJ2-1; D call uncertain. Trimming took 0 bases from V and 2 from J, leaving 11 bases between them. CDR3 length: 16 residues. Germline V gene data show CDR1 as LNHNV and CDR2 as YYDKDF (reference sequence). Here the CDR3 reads CATSRDPAIPYNEQFF. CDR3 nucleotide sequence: TGTGCCACCAGCAGAGATCCGGCTATCCCCTACAATGAGCAGTTCTTC.

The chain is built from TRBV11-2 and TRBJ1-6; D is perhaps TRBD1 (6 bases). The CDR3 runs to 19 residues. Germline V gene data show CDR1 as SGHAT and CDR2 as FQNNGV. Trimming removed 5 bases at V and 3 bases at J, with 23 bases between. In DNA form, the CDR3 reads TGTGCCAGCAGCCGACGGGGTGTGGGCTCGACAGGCTATAATTCACCCCTCCACTTT. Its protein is CASSRRGVGSTGYNSPLHF.

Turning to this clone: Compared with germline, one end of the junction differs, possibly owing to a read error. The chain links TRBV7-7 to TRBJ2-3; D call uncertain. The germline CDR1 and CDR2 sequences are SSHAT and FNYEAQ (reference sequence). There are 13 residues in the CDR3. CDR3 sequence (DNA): TGTGCTAGCAGCTTCTCGAACACAGATACGCAGTATTTT. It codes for CASSFSNTDTQYF.

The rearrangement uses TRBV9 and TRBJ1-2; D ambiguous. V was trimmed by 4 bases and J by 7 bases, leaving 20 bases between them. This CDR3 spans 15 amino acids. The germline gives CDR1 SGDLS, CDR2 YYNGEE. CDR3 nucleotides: TGTGCCAGCAGCCCCTCCGTCGGACGGGAGGCTGGCTACACCTTC. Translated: CASSPSVGREAGYTF.

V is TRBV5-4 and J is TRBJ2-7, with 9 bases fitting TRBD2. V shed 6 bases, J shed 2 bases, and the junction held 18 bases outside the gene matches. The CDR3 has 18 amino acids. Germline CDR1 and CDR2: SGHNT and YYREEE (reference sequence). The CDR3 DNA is TGTGCCAGCACCCCTGGGTTGGGGGGGTCTAGCGGGACCTACGAGCAGTACTTC. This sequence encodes CASTPGLGGSSGTYEQYF.

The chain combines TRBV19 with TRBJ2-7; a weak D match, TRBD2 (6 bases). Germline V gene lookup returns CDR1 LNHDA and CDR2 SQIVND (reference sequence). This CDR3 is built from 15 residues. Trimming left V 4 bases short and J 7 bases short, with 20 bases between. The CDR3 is CASSTDAGTTSEQYF. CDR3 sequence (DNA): TGTGCCAGTAGTACCGATGCGGGAACCACCTCAGAGCAGTACTTC.

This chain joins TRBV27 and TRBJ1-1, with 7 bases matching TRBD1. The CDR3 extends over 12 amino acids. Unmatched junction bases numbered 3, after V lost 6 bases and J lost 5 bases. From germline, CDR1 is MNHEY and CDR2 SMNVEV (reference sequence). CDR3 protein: CASSDRVTEAFF. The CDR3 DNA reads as TGTGCCAGCAGCGACAGGGTTACTGAAGCTTTCTTT.

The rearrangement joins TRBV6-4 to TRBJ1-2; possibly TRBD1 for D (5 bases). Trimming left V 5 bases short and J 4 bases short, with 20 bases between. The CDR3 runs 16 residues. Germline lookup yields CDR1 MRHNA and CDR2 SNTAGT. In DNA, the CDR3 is TGTGCCAGCAGTTACAGGAAAACAATGATACTCTATGGCTACACCTTC. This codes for CASSYRKTMILYGYTF.

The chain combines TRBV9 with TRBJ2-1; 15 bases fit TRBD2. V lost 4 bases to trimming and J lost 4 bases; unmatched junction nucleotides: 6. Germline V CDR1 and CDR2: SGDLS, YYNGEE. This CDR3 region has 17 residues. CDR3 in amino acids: CASSPGLAGGPYNEQFF. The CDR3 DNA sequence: TGTGCCAGCAGCCCGGGACTAGCGGGAGGACCTTACAATGAGCAGTTCTTC.

The CDR3 spells CASSLVPRGNRLQETQYF. The CDR3, as DNA: TGCGCCAGCAGCTTGGTCCCCAGAGGGAATCGCCTTCAAGAGACCCAGTACTTC. The V gene is TRBV5-1, the J gene TRBJ2-5; tentative D call: TRBD2 (5 bases). The V end lost 0 bases, the J end lost 2 bases, and 20 bases lay between the germline ends. The CDR3 has 18 amino acids. The germline gives CDR1 SGHRS, CDR2 YFSETQ.

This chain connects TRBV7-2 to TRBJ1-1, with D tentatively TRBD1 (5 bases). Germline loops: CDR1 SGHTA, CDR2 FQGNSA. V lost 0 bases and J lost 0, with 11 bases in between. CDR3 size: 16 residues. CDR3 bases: TGTGCCAGCAGCTTAGCGGGGGTTCTCATGAACACTGAAGCTTTCTTT. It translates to CASSLAGVLMNTEAFF.

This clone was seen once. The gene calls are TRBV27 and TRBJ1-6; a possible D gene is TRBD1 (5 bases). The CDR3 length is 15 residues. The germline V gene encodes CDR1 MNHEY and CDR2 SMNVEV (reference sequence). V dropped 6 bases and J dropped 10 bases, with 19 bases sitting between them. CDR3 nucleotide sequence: TGTGCCAGCAGCCGCGATAAGGGCCCAGGGTCACCCCTCCACTTT. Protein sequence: CASSRDKGPGSPLHF.

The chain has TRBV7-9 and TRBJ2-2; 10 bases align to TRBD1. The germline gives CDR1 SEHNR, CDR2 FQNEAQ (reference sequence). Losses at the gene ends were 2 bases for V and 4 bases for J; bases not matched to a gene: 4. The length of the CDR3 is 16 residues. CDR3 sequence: CASSLRQGAGTGELFF. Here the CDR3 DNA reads TGTGCCAGCAGCTTAAGACAGGGGGCGGGCACCGGGGAGCTGTTTTTT.

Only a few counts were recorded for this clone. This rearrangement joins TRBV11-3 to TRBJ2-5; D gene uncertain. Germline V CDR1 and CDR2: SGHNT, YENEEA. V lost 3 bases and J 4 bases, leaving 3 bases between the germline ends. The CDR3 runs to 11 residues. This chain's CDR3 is CASSLRETQYF. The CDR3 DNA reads TGTGCCAGCAGCTTGAGAGAGACCCAGTACTTC.

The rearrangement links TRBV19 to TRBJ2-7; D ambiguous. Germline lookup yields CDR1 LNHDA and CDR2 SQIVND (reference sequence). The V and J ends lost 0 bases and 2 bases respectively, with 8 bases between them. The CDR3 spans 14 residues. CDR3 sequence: CASSIDRLTYEQYF. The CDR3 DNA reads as TGTGCCAGTAGTATAGATCGCCTGACCTACGAGCAGTACTTC.

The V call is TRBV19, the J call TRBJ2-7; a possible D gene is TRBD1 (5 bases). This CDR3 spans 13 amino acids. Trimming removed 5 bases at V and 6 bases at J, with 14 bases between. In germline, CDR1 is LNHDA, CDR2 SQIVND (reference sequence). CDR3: CASSSLQGGEQYF. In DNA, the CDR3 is TGTGCCAGTAGTTCCCTTCAGGGCGGCGAGCAGTACTTC.